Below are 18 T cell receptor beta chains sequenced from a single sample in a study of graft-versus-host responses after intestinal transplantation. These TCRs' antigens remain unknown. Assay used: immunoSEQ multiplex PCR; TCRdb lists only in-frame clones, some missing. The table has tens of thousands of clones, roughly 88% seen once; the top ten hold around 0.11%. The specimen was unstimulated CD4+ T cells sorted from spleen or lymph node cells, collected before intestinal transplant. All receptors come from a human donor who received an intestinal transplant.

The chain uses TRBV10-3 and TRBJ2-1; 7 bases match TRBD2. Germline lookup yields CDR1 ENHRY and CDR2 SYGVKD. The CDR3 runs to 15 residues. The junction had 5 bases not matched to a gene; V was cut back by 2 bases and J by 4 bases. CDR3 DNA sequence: TGTGCCATCAGTGAGGGGGGGGTGACTTACAATGAGCAGTTCTTC. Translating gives CAISEGGVTYNEQFF.

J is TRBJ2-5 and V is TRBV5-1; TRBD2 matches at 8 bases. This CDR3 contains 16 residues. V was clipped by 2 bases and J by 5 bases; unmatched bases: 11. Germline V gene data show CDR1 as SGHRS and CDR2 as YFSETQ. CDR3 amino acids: CASSFSGAQAGETQYF. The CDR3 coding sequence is TGCGCCAGCAGCTTTAGCGGGGCCCAGGCGGGTGAGACCCAGTACTTC.

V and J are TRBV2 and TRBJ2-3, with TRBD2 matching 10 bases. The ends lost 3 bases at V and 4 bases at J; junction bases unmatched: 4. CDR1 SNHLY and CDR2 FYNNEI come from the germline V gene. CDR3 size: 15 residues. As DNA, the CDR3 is TGTGCCAGCAGTGAGGCTAGCGGGGGATCAGATACGCAGTATTTT. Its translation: CASSEASGGSDTQYF.

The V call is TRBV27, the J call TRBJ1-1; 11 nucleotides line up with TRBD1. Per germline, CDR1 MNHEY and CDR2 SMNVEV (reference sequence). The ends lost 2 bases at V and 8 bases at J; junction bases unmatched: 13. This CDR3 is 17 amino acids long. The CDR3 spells CASSLVGQGAGHKEAFF. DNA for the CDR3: TGTGCCAGCAGTTTAGTTGGACAGGGGGCGGGTCATAAAGAAGCTTTCTTT.

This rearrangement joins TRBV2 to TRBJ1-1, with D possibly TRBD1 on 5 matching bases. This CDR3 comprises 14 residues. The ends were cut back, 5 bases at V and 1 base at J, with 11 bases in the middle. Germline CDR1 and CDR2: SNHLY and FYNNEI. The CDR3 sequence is CASSLAGGNTEAFF. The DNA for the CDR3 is TGTGCCAGCAGTTTGGCGGGGGGGAACACTGAAGCTTTCTTT.

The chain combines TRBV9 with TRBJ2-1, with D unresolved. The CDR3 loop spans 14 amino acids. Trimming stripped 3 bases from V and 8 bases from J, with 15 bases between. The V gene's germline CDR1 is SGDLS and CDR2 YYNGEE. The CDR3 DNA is TGTGCCAGCAGCGCCGCTTTGTGGCAGGATGAGCAGTTCTTC. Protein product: CASSAALWQDEQFF.

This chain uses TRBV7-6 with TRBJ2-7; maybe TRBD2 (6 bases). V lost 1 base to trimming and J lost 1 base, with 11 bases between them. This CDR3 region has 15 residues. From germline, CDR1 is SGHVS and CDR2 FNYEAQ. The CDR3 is CASSLGGGRSYEQYF. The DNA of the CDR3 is TGTGCCAGCAGCTTAGGTGGGGGGAGATCCTACGAGCAGTACTTC.

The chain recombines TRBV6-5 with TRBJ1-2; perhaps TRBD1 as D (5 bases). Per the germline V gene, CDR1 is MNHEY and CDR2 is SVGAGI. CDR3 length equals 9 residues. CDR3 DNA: TGTGCAGGGGTAATCGGCTACACCTTC. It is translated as CAGVIGYTF.

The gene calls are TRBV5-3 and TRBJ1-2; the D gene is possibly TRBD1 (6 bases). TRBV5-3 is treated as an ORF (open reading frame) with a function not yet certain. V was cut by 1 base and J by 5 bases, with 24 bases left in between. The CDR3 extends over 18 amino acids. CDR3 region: CARSLRTYRAPFLYGYTF. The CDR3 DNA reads TGTGCCAGAAGCTTGAGGACTTACAGGGCCCCCTTTCTATATGGCTACACCTTC.

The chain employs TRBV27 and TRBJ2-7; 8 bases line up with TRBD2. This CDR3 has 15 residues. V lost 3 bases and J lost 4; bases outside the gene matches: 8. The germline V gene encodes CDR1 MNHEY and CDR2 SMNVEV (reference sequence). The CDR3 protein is CASSFNSGGAYEQYF. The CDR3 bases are TGTGCCAGCAGTTTTAACAGCGGGGGAGCTTACGAGCAGTACTTC.

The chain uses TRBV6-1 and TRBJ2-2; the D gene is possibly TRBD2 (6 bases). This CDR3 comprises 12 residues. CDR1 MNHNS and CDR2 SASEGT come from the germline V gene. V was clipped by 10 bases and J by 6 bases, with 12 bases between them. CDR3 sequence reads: CATRGWAGELFF. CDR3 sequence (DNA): TGTGCCACCCGGGGGTGGGCCGGGGAGCTGTTTTTT.

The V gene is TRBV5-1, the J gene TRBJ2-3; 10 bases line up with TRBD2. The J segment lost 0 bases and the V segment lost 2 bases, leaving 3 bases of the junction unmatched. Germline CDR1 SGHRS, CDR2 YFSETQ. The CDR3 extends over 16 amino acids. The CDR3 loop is CASSFRLAGSTDTQYF. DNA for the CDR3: TGCGCCAGCAGCTTCCGACTAGCGGGTAGCACAGATACGCAGTATTTT.

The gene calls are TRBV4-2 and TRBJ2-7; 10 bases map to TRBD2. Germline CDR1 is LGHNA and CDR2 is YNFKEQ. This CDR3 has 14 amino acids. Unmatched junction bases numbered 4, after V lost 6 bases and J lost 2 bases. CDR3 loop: CASRPSGGAYEQYF. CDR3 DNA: TGTGCCAGCAGGCCCAGCGGGGGGGCCTACGAGCAGTACTTC.

CDR3 in amino acids: CASSANRETEAFF. CDR3 coding DNA: TGTGCCAGCAGTGCTAACAGGGAAACTGAAGCTTTCTTT. This rearrangement joins TRBV27 to TRBJ1-1; D perhaps matches TRBD1 (6 bases). V was cut by 5 bases and J by 5 bases, with 12 bases left in between. Germline-derived CDR1 and CDR2 are MNHEY and SMNVEV (reference sequence). The CDR3 totals 13 residues.

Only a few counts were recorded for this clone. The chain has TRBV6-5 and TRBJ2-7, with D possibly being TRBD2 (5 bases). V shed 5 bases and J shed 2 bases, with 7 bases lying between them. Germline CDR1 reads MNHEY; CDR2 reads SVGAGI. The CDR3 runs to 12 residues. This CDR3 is CASSGLTYEQYF. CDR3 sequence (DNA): TGTGCCAGCAGTGGACTTACCTACGAGCAGTACTTC.

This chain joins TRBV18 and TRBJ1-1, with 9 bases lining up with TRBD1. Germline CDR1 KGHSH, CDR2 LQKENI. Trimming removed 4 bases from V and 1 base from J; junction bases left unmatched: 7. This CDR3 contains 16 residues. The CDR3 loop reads CASSLTGGGWNTEAFF. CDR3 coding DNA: TGTGCCAGCTCACTCACAGGGGGCGGATGGAACACTGAAGCTTTCTTT.

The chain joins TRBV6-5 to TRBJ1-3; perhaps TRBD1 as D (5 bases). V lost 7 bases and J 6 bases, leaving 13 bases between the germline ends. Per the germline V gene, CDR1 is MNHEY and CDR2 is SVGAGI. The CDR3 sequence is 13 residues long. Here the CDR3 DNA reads TGTGCCAGCACCGCACCGGGGGTAAACACCATATATTTT. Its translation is CASTAPGVNTIYF.

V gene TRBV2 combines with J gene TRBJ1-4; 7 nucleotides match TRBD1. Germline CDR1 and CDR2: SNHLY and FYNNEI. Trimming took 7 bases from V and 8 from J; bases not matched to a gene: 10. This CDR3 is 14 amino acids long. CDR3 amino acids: CASKGAIGGEKLFF. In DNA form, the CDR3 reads TGTGCCAGCAAGGGGGCGATAGGTGGGGAAAAACTGTTTTTT.